A single sample is the source of the 25 T cell receptor beta chains below, sequenced in a study of a mutant IDH1 vaccine in newly diagnosed glioma. The time point denotes: baseline, week 1 (first vaccination visit). As to treatment: pre-vaccination baseline after standard-of-care therapy. Assay: immunoSEQ multiplex PCR; the TCRdb copy retains only in-frame clones and omits some. The sample has roughly 34,000 clones; 65% to 80% are singletons. The sample in question was peripheral blood mononuclear cells (PBMCs), obtained from a glioma patient treated with radiotherapy, temozolomide or both. Receptors were obtained from a man over 45 with glioma. Some clones in this sample may be carry-over from other donors' samples.

The chain carries TRBV2 and TRBJ2-3; no firm D call. With 8 bases removed from V and 5 bases from J, the gap between germline ends came to 11 bases. The CDR3 is 12 amino acids. The V gene's germline CDR1 is SNHLY and CDR2 FYNNEI. The CDR3 region is CASGEGRDTQYF. CDR3 coding DNA: TGTGCCAGCGGGGAAGGGCGAGATACGCAGTATTTT.

The rearrangement joins TRBV27 to TRBJ1-2; D call uncertain. CDR3 length: 15 amino acids. From germline, CDR1 is MNHEY and CDR2 SMNVEV (reference sequence). V shed 6 bases and J shed 12 bases, with 26 bases lying between them. The CDR3 DNA follows: TGTGCCAGCAGATTGAAAGCCCGGGATCAAACTATGAACACCTTC. Amino acids: CASRLKARDQTMNTF.

The chain joins TRBV6-4 to TRBJ2-3, with TRBD2 matching 8 bases. This CDR3 contains 15 residues. Looked up from germline, CDR1 is MRHNA and CDR2 is SNTAGT. The V segment lost 2 bases and the J segment 0 bases; nucleotides outside the gene matches: 1. The CDR3 bases are TGTGCCAGCAGTGACGGCGGGGGGAGCACAGATACGCAGTATTTT. This sequence encodes CASSDGGGSTDTQYF.

The chain links TRBV5-1 to TRBJ1-5; 7 nucleotides align to TRBD1. Germline V gene sequence: CDR1 SGHRS, CDR2 YFSETQ. After removal of 0 bases from V and 8 bases from J, the junction contained 8 bases not matched to a gene. The CDR3 is 15 residues long. The DNA for the CDR3 is TGCGCCAGCAGCTTGGAAGGCAGGGGGATCGAGCCCCAGCATTTT. As protein: CASSLEGRGIEPQHF.

The J gene is TRBJ2-2, the V gene TRBV13; no reliable D call. Germline V gene data show CDR1 as PRHDT and CDR2 as FYEKMQ (reference sequence). The ends were cut back, 1 base at V and 4 bases at J, with 10 bases in the middle. This CDR3 has 15 residues. For the CDR3, the DNA is TGTGCCAGCAGCTTAGCCATCGACCCCACCGGGGAGCTGTTTTTT. This gives the protein CASSLAIDPTGELFF.

The CDR3 spells CAWSDQETQYF. In nucleotides, the CDR3 is TGTGCCTGGAGTGACCAAGAGACCCAGTACTTC. J is TRBJ2-5 and V is TRBV30; no firm D call. This CDR3 has 11 residues. V was pared by 1 base and J by 0 bases, with 0 bases between. CDR1 and CDR2 from the germline V gene are GTSNPN and SVGIG (reference sequence).

This clone occurred once. The rearrangement uses TRBV6-4 and TRBJ2-3; possible D gene TRBD2, 7 bases. Trimming removed 0 bases at V and 4 bases at J, with 11 bases between. The CDR3 consists of 15 residues. Germline CDR1 and CDR2: MRHNA and SNTAGT. The CDR3 nucleotides read TGTGCCAGCAGTGACTCTACAGGGAGGGCAGATACGCAGTATTTT. This codes for CASSDSTGRADTQYF.

The chain joins TRBV6-1 to TRBJ1-2; possibly TRBD1 for D (6 bases). Germline V CDR1 and CDR2: MNHNS, SASEGT. Trimming removed 1 base from V and 8 bases from J, with 14 bases in between. There are 14 residues in the CDR3. The CDR3 loop is CASSEEKGTGGYTF. CDR3 DNA sequence: TGTGCCAGCAGTGAAGAGAAGGGAACAGGGGGCTACACCTTC.

The chain is built from TRBV7-2 and TRBJ1-3, with TRBD1 matching 9 bases. V shed 3 bases, J shed 2 bases, and the junction held 8 bases outside the gene matches. Germline lookup yields CDR1 SGHTA and CDR2 FQGNSA. The CDR3 is made up of 17 amino acids. In DNA form, the CDR3 reads TGTGCCAGCAGCTTGGGTTCGGACAGGGGCCCTGGAAACACCATATATTTT. Protein sequence: CASSLGSDRGPGNTIYF.

The chain couples TRBV4-1 to TRBJ2-7, with D possibly being TRBD1 or TRBD2 (5 bases each). The CDR3 spans 15 residues. V gave up 3 bases and J gave up 2 bases, with 14 bases separating them. The V gene's germline CDR1 is MGHRA and CDR2 YSYEKL. The CDR3 spells CASSQSGTGAYEQYF. The CDR3 DNA reads as TGCGCCAGCAGCCAGTCCGGGACCGGAGCCTACGAGCAGTACTTC.

The CDR3 DNA reads TGTGCCAGCAGTGAACTGCCGGGACAGGGTGACTCGGCGTCGAGCTACACCTTC. Translation: CASSELPGQGDSASSYTF. The rearrangement links TRBV2 to TRBJ1-2; 9 positions match TRBD1. V trimming: 2 bases; J trimming: 9 bases; junction bases outside the gene matches: 19. This CDR3 region has 18 residues. Germline CDR1 is SNHLY and CDR2 is FYNNEI.

The chain carries TRBV5-1 and TRBJ1-4; maybe TRBD1 (6 bases). This CDR3 spans 16 amino acids. Per germline, CDR1 SGHRS and CDR2 YFSETQ. V lost 2 bases to trimming and J lost 3 bases, with 14 bases between them. DNA of the CDR3: TGCGCCAGCAGCTTAGAATATGGACAGCCTAATGAAAAACTGTTTTTT. As protein: CASSLEYGQPNEKLFF.

Comment on this clone: The sample has other DNA sequences that encode this CDR3 too. The chain joins TRBV4-3 to TRBJ1-2; D call uncertain. The germline V gene has CDR1 LGHNA and CDR2 YSLEER. The CDR3 is 14 amino acids. Trimming took off 0 bases at V and 4 bases at J, with 9 bases between the two ends. The CDR3 here is CASSQDSGLYGYTF. DNA for the CDR3: TGCGCCAGCAGCCAAGATTCAGGCCTCTATGGCTACACCTTC.

The J gene is TRBJ1-4, the V gene TRBV15; 7 bases match TRBD1. With 5 bases clipped from V and 4 bases from J, the junction kept 7 bases outside the gene matches. Per the germline V gene, CDR1 is LNHNV and CDR2 is YYDKDF (reference sequence). The CDR3 loop spans 15 amino acids. Here the CDR3 DNA reads TGTGCCACCAGCCCTGGGCGACAGGGTAATGAAAAACTGTTTTTT. Its translation is CATSPGRQGNEKLFF.

The chain is built from TRBV7-9 and TRBJ1-1; no firm D call. Trimming took off 2 bases at V and 1 base at J, with 5 bases between the two ends. This CDR3 is built from 13 residues. Germline assignment: CDR1 SEHNR and CDR2 FQNEAQ (reference sequence). The CDR3 DNA reads as TGTGCCAGCAGCTTACTAGGGAACACTGAAGCTTTCTTT. It codes for CASSLLGNTEAFF.

This chain links TRBV23-1 with TRBJ2-3; TRBD2 aligns across 10 bases. TRBV23-1 qualifies as an ORF whose function is uncertain. V lost 0 bases to trimming and J lost 0 bases; unmatched junction nucleotides: 3. The CDR3 has 17 residues. The CDR3 DNA reads as TGCGCCAGCAGTCAATCGGGGACTAGCGAGAGCACAGATACGCAGTATTTT. It translates to CASSQSGTSESTDTQYF.

CDR3 in amino acids: CASSQEGGAFF. DNA for the CDR3: TGTGCCAGCAGCCAAGAAGGGGGAGCTTTCTTT. This chain uses TRBV4-2 with TRBJ1-1; a possible D gene is TRBD1 (6 bases). Germline lookup yields CDR1 LGHNA and CDR2 YNFKEQ. The V end was cut by 0 bases, the J end by 10 bases, with 6 bases between. This CDR3 is 11 amino acids long.

This chain connects TRBV4-1 to TRBJ2-7, with 7 bases matching TRBD1. Germline V gene data show CDR1 as MGHRA and CDR2 as YSYEKL. Trimming cost V 3 bases and J 5 bases; bases outside gene matches: 10. CDR3 length: 15 residues. CDR3 region: CASSHQDRKPDEQYF. CDR3 sequence (DNA): TGCGCCAGCAGCCATCAGGACAGGAAGCCCGACGAGCAGTACTTC.

J is TRBJ1-5 and V is TRBV18; no firm D call. There are 12 residues in the CDR3. Germline V CDR1 and CDR2: KGHSH, LQKENI. V was shortened by 6 bases and J by 1 base, with 4 bases between the two germline ends. The CDR3 spells CASSPSNQPQHF. In DNA, the CDR3 is TGTGCCAGCTCCCCGAGCAATCAGCCCCAGCATTTT.

The chain uses TRBV5-4 and TRBJ2-2, with D tentatively TRBD2 (5 bases). The CDR3 runs 16 residues. Germline V gene lookup returns CDR1 SGHNT and CDR2 YYREEE (reference sequence). V was trimmed by 3 bases and J by 2 bases, leaving 14 bases between them. Here the CDR3 DNA reads TGTGCCAGCAGCTCCACAGCGGATTTTAACACCGGGGAGCTGTTTTTT. Translated, it gives CASSSTADFNTGELFF.

The chain combines TRBV5-1 with TRBJ1-4; D uncertain. Germline CDR1 is SGHRS and CDR2 is YFSETQ. V lost 0 bases, J lost 11 bases, and 8 bases lay in between. The CDR3 extends over 12 amino acids. CDR3 sequence reads: CASSLGGEKLFF. The CDR3 DNA reads as TGCGCCAGCAGCTTGGGCGGGGAGAAACTGTTTTTT.

The V and J genes are TRBV28 and TRBJ1-1; no clear D. The CDR3 runs to 13 residues. The germline V gene encodes CDR1 MDHEN and CDR2 SYDVKM. With 6 bases removed from V and 1 base from J, the gap between germline ends came to 9 bases. The CDR3: CASSTLGNTEAFF. The CDR3 coding sequence is TGTGCCAGCAGCACCCTAGGGAACACTGAAGCTTTCTTT. The full variable domain, its missing parts supplied by reference TRBV28 and TRBJ1-1, is DVKVTQSSRYLVKRTGEKVFLECVQDMDHENMFWYRQDPGLGLRLIYFSYDVKMKEKGDIPEGYSVSREKKERFSLILESASTNQTSMYLCASSTLGNTEAFFGQGTRLTVV.

The chain recombines TRBV25-1 with TRBJ2-1; 13 nucleotides agree with TRBD2. Germline V gives CDR1 MGHDK, CDR2 SYGVNS. V trimming: 4 bases; J trimming: 9 bases; junction bases outside the gene matches: 6. CDR3 length: 15 residues. Here the CDR3 DNA reads TGTGCCAGCAGTGCTACCGGACTAGCGGGAGTTGAGCAGTTCTTC. Its translation: CASSATGLAGVEQFF.

V and J are TRBV27 and TRBJ1-2; D not resolved. V lost 7 bases, J lost 4 bases, and 13 bases lay in between. This CDR3 is 13 amino acids long. The germline V gene encodes CDR1 MNHEY and CDR2 SMNVEV (reference sequence). CDR3 protein: CASTKGTGYGYTF. CDR3 nucleotides: TGTGCCAGCACCAAGGGCACCGGCTATGGCTACACCTTC.

This chain connects TRBV19 to TRBJ2-6, with D possibly being TRBD1 (6 bases). CDR1 and CDR2 (germline): LNHDA, SQIVND (reference sequence). This CDR3 is built from 15 residues. V was pared by 9 bases and J by 0 bases, with 12 bases between. DNA of the CDR3: TGTGCCAGCAAGGGGGACCACTCTGGGGCCAACGTCCTGACTTTC. Translated: CASKGDHSGANVLTF.